One and the same sample provided the 28 T cell receptor beta chains below, sequenced in a study of CXCR3-negative and CXCR3-positive naive CD8 T cells. Carrying UMI labels, the TRB cDNA libraries were prepared through 5' RACE. TCRdb reanalyzed the 5' RACE reads, giving one entry per CDR3 protein sequence and no DNA. This sample's table has about 40,000 distinct CDR3 sequences. Sequencing was done on a sample of memory CD8+ T cells from blood. Receptors were obtained from a human donor in good health. Some clones in this sample may be carry-over from other donors' samples.

The rearrangement links TRBV29-1 to TRBJ2-7. Germline assignment: CDR1 SQVTM and CDR2 ANQGSEA. CDR3 length equals 12 residues. The CDR3 here is CSVEGDFNEQYF.

The J gene is TRBJ1-1, the V gene TRBV4-2. This CDR3 region has 19 residues. From germline, CDR1 is LGHNA and CDR2 YNFKEQ. The CDR3: CASSQSLGRSGYLNTEAFF.

The J gene is TRBJ1-1, the V gene TRBV2; checking the TCRdb D call of TRBD1 is not possible without DNA. In germline, CDR1 is SNHLY, CDR2 FYNNEI. The CDR3 runs 15 residues. The CDR3 here is CASSGPGRANTEAFF.

The chain carries TRBV19 and TRBJ2-7; without DNA, the TCRdb call of TRBD1 cannot be checked. Germline V lookup: CDR1 LNHDA, CDR2 SQIVND (reference sequence). The CDR3 loop spans 14 amino acids. Here the CDR3 reads CASSSHRDPYEQYF.

The chain has TRBV29-1 and TRBJ2-7. The CDR3 contains 13 residues. CDR1 SQVTM and CDR2 ANQGSEA come from the germline V gene. This CDR3 is CSVRTERSYEQYF.

The chain carries TRBV7-2 and TRBJ2-7; lacking DNA, the TRBD1 call made by TCRdb goes unchecked. Germline values: CDR1 SGHTA, CDR2 FQGNSA. There are 14 residues in the CDR3. CDR3: CASSYDRGTYEQYF.

This sequence joins TRBV28 and TRBJ1-2. CDR1 is MDHEN and CDR2 is SYDVKM in the germline V gene. The CDR3 consists of 20 residues. The CDR3 region is CASSFKGGSLESVDGLGYTF.

This chain joins TRBV29-1 and TRBJ1-2; TCRdb gives TRBD1 as the D gene, but with no DNA this cannot be confirmed. CDR3 size: 16 residues. The germline V gene encodes CDR1 SQVTM and CDR2 ANQGSEA. The CDR3 region is CSVQSTLTGGVYGYTF. Using reference TRBV29-1 and TRBJ1-2 for the parts outside the CDR3, the full variable domain is SAVISQKPSRDICQRGTSLTIQCQVDSQVTMMFWYRQQPGQSLTLIATANQGSEATYESGFVIDKFPISRPNLTFSTLTVSNMSPEDSSIYLCSVQSTLTGGVYGYTFGSGTRLTVV.

The chain joins TRBV20-1 to TRBJ1-1; TCRdb's D call of TRBD1 is untestable without DNA. Germline CDR1 DFQATT, CDR2 SNEGSKA (reference sequence). This CDR3 has 13 residues. The CDR3 is CSARSNGGTEAFF.

The chain is built from TRBV29-1 and TRBJ2-4. The CDR3 runs to 13 residues. Germline CDR1 SQVTM, CDR2 ANQGSEA. The CDR3 protein is CSVATSEKNIQYF.

This chain connects TRBV27 to TRBJ2-7; TCRdb proposes TRBD1, but this gene call is untestable without DNA. The CDR3 runs to 15 residues. Germline loops: CDR1 MNHEY, CDR2 SMNVEV (reference sequence). The CDR3 is CASSLQGTGFYEQYF.

V gene TRBV20-1 combines with J gene TRBJ1-5. The germline V gene encodes CDR1 DFQATT and CDR2 SNEGSKA (reference sequence). CDR3 length: 12 amino acids. CDR3: CSATRGSQPQHF.

J is TRBJ2-1 and V is TRBV27; TCRdb's D call of TRBD1 is untestable without DNA. The CDR3 length is 13 residues. The V gene's germline CDR1 is MNHEY and CDR2 SMNVEV (reference sequence). The CDR3 here is CASSRGQDNEQFF.

The gene calls are TRBV7-3 and TRBJ2-7. CDR1 and CDR2 (germline): SGHTA, FQGTGA. The CDR3 is 14 amino acids. CDR3 in amino acids: CASSFDRGSYEQYF.

The V and J genes are TRBV27 and TRBJ2-3. The CDR3 totals 12 residues. The V gene's germline CDR1 is MNHEY and CDR2 SMNVEV (reference sequence). This CDR3 reads CASSFNADTQYF.

The V gene is TRBV2, the J gene TRBJ1-1. The CDR3 consists of 12 residues. CDR1 and CDR2 from the germline V gene are SNHLY and FYNNEI. The CDR3 protein is CASRQGYTEAFF.

The rearrangement uses TRBV29-1 and TRBJ2-7. The germline gives CDR1 SQVTM, CDR2 ANQGSEA. The CDR3 length is 13 residues. The chain's CDR3 is CSVGFENTYEQYF.

The chain joins TRBV6-6 to TRBJ2-7. The germline V gene encodes CDR1 MNHNY and CDR2 SVGAGI (reference sequence). This CDR3 is built from 13 residues. CDR3 residues: CASSYFQSYEQYF.

V gene TRBV5-1 combines with J gene TRBJ1-4; the TRBD1 assignment by TCRdb is unverifiable without DNA. The germline V gene has CDR1 SGHRS and CDR2 YFSETQ. The CDR3 is 15 amino acids. The CDR3 sequence: CASSPRDRGEEKLFF. Supplemented by reference TRBV5-1 and TRBJ1-4, the full variable domain reads KAGVTQTPRYLIKTRGQQVTLSCSPISGHRSVSWYQQTPGQGLQFLFEYFSETQRNKGNFPGRFSGRQFSNSRSEMNVSTLELGDSALYLCASSPRDRGEEKLFFGSGTQLSVL.

The chain recombines TRBV14 with TRBJ2-7; with no DNA, the TCRdb D assignment of TRBD1 cannot be verified. The CDR3 runs to 15 residues. The germline gives CDR1 SGHDN, CDR2 FVKESK. CDR3 loop: CASSQGWGDPYEQYF.

This sequence joins TRBV4-2 and TRBJ2-1; the TRBD2 assignment by TCRdb is unverifiable without DNA. The CDR3 covers 17 residues. From germline, CDR1 is LGHNA and CDR2 YNFKEQ. The CDR3 is CASSQEGGAGAYNEQFF.

V and J are TRBV9 and TRBJ1-5; TCRdb calls TRBD1, which cannot be checked without DNA. Germline V CDR1 and CDR2: SGDLS, YYNGEE. There are 14 residues in the CDR3. The CDR3 sequence: CASSEGGSNQPQHF.

The CDR3 loop reads CASSLEGGGHTHTQYF. The J gene is TRBJ2-3, the V gene TRBV5-1; TCRdb calls TRBD1, which cannot be checked without DNA. The CDR3 is 16 amino acids. Looked up from germline, CDR1 is SGHRS and CDR2 is YFSETQ.

This rearrangement joins TRBV29-1 to TRBJ1-2. The germline V gene has CDR1 SQVTM and CDR2 ANQGSEA. CDR3 length: 13 amino acids. CDR3 loop: CSVEGQSHYGYTF.

The gene calls are TRBV5-1 and TRBJ1-1; the D gene TCRdb calls, TRBD1, cannot be checked with no DNA. Germline V lookup: CDR1 SGHRS, CDR2 YFSETQ. This CDR3 is 15 amino acids long. The chain's CDR3 is CASSLGTGWGTEAFF. The full variable domain, in which reference TRBV5-1 and TRBJ1-1 provide the parts outside the CDR3, is KAGVTQTPRYLIKTRGQQVTLSCSPISGHRSVSWYQQTPGQGLQFLFEYFSETQRNKGNFPGRFSGRQFSNSRSEMNVSTLELGDSALYLCASSLGTGWGTEAFFGQGTRLTVV.

The V call is TRBV11-3, the J call TRBJ2-3; there is no DNA to check the TCRdb D call of TRBD2. CDR1 is SGHNT and CDR2 is YENEEA in the germline V gene. The CDR3 covers 15 residues. The CDR3 region is CASSLNGLAGDTQYF. The full variable domain, rest sourced from reference TRBV11-3 and TRBJ2-3, is EAGVVQSPRYKIIEKKQPVAFWCNPISGHNTLYWYLQNLGQGPELLIRYENEEAVDDSQLPKDRFSAERLKGVDSTLKIQPAELGDSAVYLCASSLNGLAGDTQYFGPGTRLTVL.

The chain employs TRBV5-1 and TRBJ2-7; TCRdb gives TRBD1 as the D gene, but with no DNA this cannot be confirmed. From germline, CDR1 is SGHRS and CDR2 YFSETQ. The CDR3 spans 11 residues. The CDR3 spells CASSFDRDRYF.

This chain links TRBV29-1 with TRBJ2-2; TCRdb's D gene call, TRBD1, goes unchecked for lack of DNA. The germline CDR1 and CDR2 sequences are SQVTM and ANQGSEA. The CDR3 loop spans 15 amino acids. The CDR3 here is CSVGVRDRGPGELFF.